Shown below are 11 T cell receptor beta chains from a single sample sequenced in a study of cytomegalovirus exposure and HLA in healthy donors. PCR amplification relied on 60 Vbeta primers (plus 13 Jbeta primers). Only in-frame clones appear in the TCRdb table, and some are missing; sequencing was by immunoSEQ multiplex PCR. The sample holds over 130,000 clones, just over 70% seen once. Sequenced input: PBMCs. These TCRs come from a woman aged 25 to 39 in good health and CMV-seronegative.

CDR3 sequence: CASSVQTGTGELFF. CDR3 DNA: TGTGCCAGTAGTGTCCAAACAGGGACCGGGGAGCTGTTTTTT. The chain employs TRBV19 and TRBJ2-2; maybe TRBD1 (6 bases). The CDR3 length is 14 residues. V was pared by 5 bases and J by 5 bases, with 12 bases between. In germline, CDR1 is LNHDA, CDR2 SQIVND (reference sequence).

A word on this clone: At one end the junction does not follow the germline gene, possibly because of a read error. This chain uses TRBV2 with TRBJ2-5; TRBD1 agrees at 8 bases. The CDR3 contains 16 residues. Germline lookup yields CDR1 SNHLY and CDR2 FYNNEI. The DNA of the CDR3 is TGTGTCAGCAGTGAAGCGGCAGGGGGCTCACGGGAGACCCAGTACTTC. It translates to CVSSEAAGGSRETQYF.

The chain is built from TRBV28 and TRBJ2-3; D is unresolved. This CDR3 is built from 13 residues. Looked up from germline, CDR1 is MDHEN and CDR2 is SYDVKM. Trimming removed 6 bases from V and 6 bases from J, with 13 bases in between. The DNA for the CDR3 is TGTGCCAGCAGCGACTCTCCCCGGGATACGCAGTATTTT. As protein: CASSDSPRDTQYF. Based on the CDR3 plus reference TRBV28 and TRBJ2-3, the full variable domain is DVKVTQSSRYLVKRTGEKVFLECVQDMDHENMFWYRQDPGLGLRLIYFSYDVKMKEKGDIPEGYSVSREKKERFSLILESASTNQTSMYLCASSDSPRDTQYFGPGTRLTVL.

The genes are TRBV6-9 and TRBJ1-6; 7 bases agree with TRBD1. V gave up 5 bases and J gave up 7 bases; unmatched junction bases: 8. The CDR3 is 15 residues long. The V gene's germline CDR1 is MNHGY and CDR2 SVAAGI. The CDR3 sequence: CASSTRDRVNSPLHF. The DNA of the CDR3 is TGTGCCAGCAGTACTAGGGACAGAGTCAATTCACCCCTCCACTTT.

The count of this clone is one. Written as DNA, the CDR3 is TGTGCCAGCAGTGACCTTGGAGGGGCCCGCGATGAGCAGTTCTTC. Protein: CASSDLGGARDEQFF. The chain links TRBV28 to TRBJ2-1; perhaps TRBD2 as D (6 bases). Germline V gene sequence: CDR1 MDHEN, CDR2 SYDVKM. The length of the CDR3 is 15 residues. V shed 5 bases and J shed 8 bases, with 19 bases lying between them. Full variable domain (outside the CDR3, taken from reference TRBV28 and TRBJ2-1): DVKVTQSSRYLVKRTGEKVFLECVQDMDHENMFWYRQDPGLGLRLIYFSYDVKMKEKGDIPEGYSVSREKKERFSLILESASTNQTSMYLCASSDLGGARDEQFFGPGTRLTVL.

The CDR3 region has the DNA TGTGCCAGCAGATCCACAGGGGCCCCTCGGGCTTTCTTT. It is translated as CASRSTGAPRAFF. V is TRBV11-2 and J is TRBJ1-1, with TRBD1 matching 7 bases. The J segment lost 11 bases and the V segment lost 6 bases, leaving 12 bases of the junction unmatched. The CDR3 totals 13 residues. Germline assignment: CDR1 SGHAT and CDR2 FQNNGV.

The rearrangement joins TRBV5-1 to TRBJ2-5; D perhaps matches TRBD1 (5 bases). The CDR3 loop spans 17 amino acids. Trimming shortened V by 4 bases and J by 2 bases, and 21 bases separated the two germline ends. Looked up from germline, CDR1 is SGHRS and CDR2 is YFSETQ. As DNA, the CDR3 is TGCGCCAGCAGCCTTGGCGGACACGAACCGTCACAAGAGACCCAGTACTTC. Its translation is CASSLGGHEPSQETQYF.

V gene TRBV11-2 combines with J gene TRBJ2-1, with TRBD1 identical over 7 bases. The V and J ends lost 0 bases and 6 bases, in that order; junction bases with no gene match: 11. Germline loops: CDR1 SGHAT, CDR2 FQNNGV. CDR3 length: 17 residues. The CDR3: CASSLDRVQGTTNEQFF. Here the CDR3 DNA reads TGTGCCAGCAGCTTAGATCGGGTACAGGGGACGACCAATGAGCAGTTCTTC. The full variable domain, with the rest looked up from reference TRBV11-2 and TRBJ2-1, is EAGVAQSPRYKIIEKRQSVAFWCNPISGHATLYWYQQILGQGPKLLIQFQNNGVVDDSQLPKDRFSAERLKGVDSTLKIQPAKLEDSAVYLCASSLDRVQGTTNEQFFGPGTRLTVL.

The chain couples TRBV19 to TRBJ1-1, with a possible D match to TRBD1 (6 bases). Germline V gene sequence: CDR1 LNHDA, CDR2 SQIVND (reference sequence). The CDR3 extends over 15 amino acids. The V gene lost 7 bases and the J gene lost 0 bases, with 15 bases spanning the gap. CDR3 protein: CASKSTGTLNTEAFF. CDR3 DNA sequence: TGTGCCAGTAAAAGTACCGGGACATTGAACACTGAAGCTTTCTTT.

The chain employs TRBV5-8 and TRBJ2-7; D is perhaps TRBD2 (6 bases). Per germline, CDR1 SGHTS and CDR2 YDEGEE. V lost 6 bases, J lost 6 bases, and 19 bases lay in between. The CDR3 is 14 residues long. CDR3 DNA: TGTGCCAGCACCCGGAGGGGAAATAACATCGAGCAGTACTTC. Translated: CASTRRGNNIEQYF.

The J gene is TRBJ1-4, the V gene TRBV29-1; D not certain. The CDR3 sequence is 14 residues long. Trimming pared 4 bases from V and 8 bases from J, leaving 17 bases between. Germline loops: CDR1 SQVTM, CDR2 ANQGSEA. CDR3 sequence reads: CSVGTFRGVEKLFF. The DNA for the CDR3 is TGCAGCGTTGGGACCTTTCGGGGTGTCGAAAAACTGTTTTTT.